The source of this T cell receptor (beta chain) is a study of T-cell memory formation after mild COVID-19. Broader study findings: Contracting CD4+ clones sat mainly in CM and EM; CD8+ in EMRA. Cross-reactive memory apparently joined, as some responding clones appeared in pre-infection memory. Contracting clones, day 15 to 85, had balanced CD4/CD8, and later expanders favored CD4+.

Trimming took 0 bases from V and 0 from J, leaving 6 bases between them. This CDR3 spans 15 amino acids. Per germline, CDR1 SGHAT and CDR2 FQNNGV. In this sample, this clonotype turned up a few times. Its specificity is not known. 5'RACE primed at constant segments yielded TCR alpha and TCR beta cDNA libraries bearing sample barcodes and UMIs. Each CDR3 protein is one row after TCRdb ran MiXCR on the 5' RACE reads. Among a few hundred thousand distinct CDR3 sequences listed, 20% to 25% were seen once. This TCR was sampled from an adult woman who had mild COVID-19 (a few samples of this study predate the infection). Cell type and time point are not known. Sample: PBMCs or a T cell subset sorted from them (not recorded which). This chain connects TRBV11-2 to TRBJ1-5; no reliable D call. DNA for the CDR3: TGTGCCAGCAGCTTAGATGGGCATAGCAATCAGCCCCAGCATTTT. Encoded protein: CASSLDGHSNQPQHF.